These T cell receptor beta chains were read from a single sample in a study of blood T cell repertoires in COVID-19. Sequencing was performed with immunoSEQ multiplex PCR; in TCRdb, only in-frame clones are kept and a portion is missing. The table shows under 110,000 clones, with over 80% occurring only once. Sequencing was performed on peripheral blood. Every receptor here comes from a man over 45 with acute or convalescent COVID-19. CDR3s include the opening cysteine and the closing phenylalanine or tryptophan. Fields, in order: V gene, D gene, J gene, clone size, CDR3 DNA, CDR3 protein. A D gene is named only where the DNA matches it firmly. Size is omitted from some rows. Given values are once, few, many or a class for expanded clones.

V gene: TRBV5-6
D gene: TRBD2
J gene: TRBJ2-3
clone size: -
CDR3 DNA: TGTGCCAGCAGCGCGTGGGGAGGGGAGGATACGCAGTATTTT
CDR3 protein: CASSAWGGEDTQYF

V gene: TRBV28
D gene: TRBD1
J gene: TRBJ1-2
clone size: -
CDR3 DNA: TGTGCCAGCAGTTATACAGGGGACCCTAACTATGGCTACACCTTC
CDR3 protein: CASSYTGDPNYGYTF

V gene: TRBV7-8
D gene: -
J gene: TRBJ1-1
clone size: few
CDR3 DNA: TGTGCCAGCAGCTTACAACGGGTACCCACTGAAGCTTTCTTT
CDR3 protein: CASSLQRVPTEAFF

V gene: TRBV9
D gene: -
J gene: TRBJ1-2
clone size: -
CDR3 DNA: TGTGCCAGCAGCGTAGGGGTTGAGGTTCCGGGCTACACCTTC
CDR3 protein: CASSVGVEVPGYTF

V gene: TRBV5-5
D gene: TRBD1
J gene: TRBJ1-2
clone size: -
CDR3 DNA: TGTGCCAGCAGCTCCTGGGCAGGGGGAGAAGATGGCTACACCTTC
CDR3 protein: CASSSWAGGEDGYTF

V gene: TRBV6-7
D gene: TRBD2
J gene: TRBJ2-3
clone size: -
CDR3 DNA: TGTGCCAGCTCTAGCGGGGGGCATTCGGTTAGGACAGATACGCAGTATTTT
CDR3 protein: CASSSGGHSVRTDTQYF

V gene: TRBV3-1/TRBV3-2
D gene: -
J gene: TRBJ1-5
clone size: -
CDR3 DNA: TGTGCCAGCAGCCAAGTCCTGGGCGGCAATCAGCCCCAGCATTTT
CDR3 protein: CASSQVLGGNQPQHF

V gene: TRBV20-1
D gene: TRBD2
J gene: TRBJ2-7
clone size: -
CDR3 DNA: TGCAGTGCTAGTGATCCGCGGGGGGCCTCCTACGAGCAGTACTTC
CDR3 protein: CSASDPRGASYEQYF

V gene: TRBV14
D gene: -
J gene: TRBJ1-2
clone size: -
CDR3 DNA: TGTGCCAGCAGCCAAGATCAGGGGAACTATGGCTACACCTTC
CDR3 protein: CASSQDQGNYGYTF

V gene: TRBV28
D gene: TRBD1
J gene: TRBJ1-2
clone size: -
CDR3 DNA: TGTGCCAGCAGTTCCCGACAGGGTTTAGAGTATGGCTACACCTTC
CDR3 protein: CASSSRQGLEYGYTF

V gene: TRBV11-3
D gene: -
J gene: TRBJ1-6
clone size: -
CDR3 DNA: TGTGCCAGCAGCTATGGGGGGGGAAGTATATATTCACCCCTCCACTTT
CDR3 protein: CASSYGGGSIYSPLHF

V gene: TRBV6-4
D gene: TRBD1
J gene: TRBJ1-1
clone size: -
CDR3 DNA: TGTGCCAGCAGTGACTCGGCAGGGGGGAACACTGAAGCTTTCTTT
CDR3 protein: CASSDSAGGNTEAFF

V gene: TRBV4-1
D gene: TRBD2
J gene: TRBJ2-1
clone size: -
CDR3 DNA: TGCGCCAGCAGCCTATCCGGGACTAGCGCCTACAATGAGCAGTTCTTC
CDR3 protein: CASSLSGTSAYNEQFF

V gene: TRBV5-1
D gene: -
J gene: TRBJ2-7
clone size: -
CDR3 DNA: TGCGCCAGCAGCCACTTGACAACACTCTCCTACGAGCAGTACTTC
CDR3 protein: CASSHLTTLSYEQYF

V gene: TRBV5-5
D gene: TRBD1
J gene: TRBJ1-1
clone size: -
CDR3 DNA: TGTGCCAGCAGCTCACACAGGGGGGGAGGCACTGAAGCTTTCTTT
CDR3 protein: CASSSHRGGGTEAFF

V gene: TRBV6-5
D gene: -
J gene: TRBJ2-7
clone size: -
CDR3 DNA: TGTGCCAGCAGTTCCAGCTCTAGAGAGCAGTACTTC
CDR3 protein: CASSSSSREQYF

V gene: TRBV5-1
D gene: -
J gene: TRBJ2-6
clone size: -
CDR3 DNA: TGCGCCAGCAGCCTATACACAGGGTCTGGGGCCAACGTCCTGACTTTC
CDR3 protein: CASSLYTGSGANVLTF

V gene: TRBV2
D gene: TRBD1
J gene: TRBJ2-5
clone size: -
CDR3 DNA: TGTGCCAGCAGCCGGGACAGGGGAGGAGAGACCCAGTACTTC
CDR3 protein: CASSRDRGGETQYF